This record concerns one T cell receptor (beta chain) sequence. Its specificity is not known. A single record per CDR3 protein comes from TCRdb applying MiXCR to the 5' RACE reads. Here the sample spans 500,000 to 600,000 distinct CDR3 sequences, 22% being singletons. There are 14 residues in the CDR3. Trimming cost V 0 bases and J 4 bases, with 12 bases left between them. Germline assignment: CDR1 DFQATT and CDR2 SNEGSKA (reference sequence). This entry belongs to a study of identical twins. General study points: Part of the zero-insertion signal could reflect confounding by invariant MAIT and iNKT cells. Clonotypes of the beta chain that were abundant in cord blood carried fewer insertions (memory repertoires showed none).

These data were likewise used in another study, on T cells expressing NK-cell markers. That paper adds: Serological testing identified most of the eight sequenced donors as HCMV-seropositive and one as seronegative. There were a few donors in whom these clonotypes also led the CD3+CD56-NKG2C+ fraction.

The TCR sequence derives from a woman in her late teens or twenties in good health. What was sequenced was CD4+ T cells sorted from blood. This chain links TRBV20-1 with TRBJ1-2; weak D call: TRBD1 (5 bases). The CDR3 DNA follows: TGCAGTGCTAGAGATAGGTCAGGGTCCTATGGCTACACCTTC. Protein sequence: CSARDRSGSYGYTF.